This T cell receptor (beta chain) was retrieved from a study of siplizumab effects on memory and regulatory T cells. Points on this clone: The antigen remains unidentified.

This CDR3 is 12 amino acids long. V lost 0 bases and J lost 3, with 4 bases in between. CDR1 and CDR2 (germline): SGHDT, YYEEEE. Broader study findings: Few alloreactive clones mapped to unstimulated subsets. Naive T cells appeared more varied than memory cells and looked like key alloresponse contributors. In siplizumab cultures, the suppressive function of proliferating Tregs remained unconfirmed. The study found that siplizumab significantly reduced alloreactive sequences traceable to unstimulated CD4+ memory cells.

Assay used: immunoSEQ multiplex PCR; TCRdb lists only in-frame clones, some missing. The sample carries over 70,000 clones, around 90% recorded once. The sequenced sample consisted of CD4+ T cells sorted from blood. The receptor comes from a human donor in good health. This chain joins TRBV5-6 and TRBJ2-7; D remains ambiguous. CDR3 amino acids: CASSLGVYEQYF. The DNA for the CDR3 is TGTGCCAGCAGCTTGGGTGTCTACGAGCAGTACTTC.